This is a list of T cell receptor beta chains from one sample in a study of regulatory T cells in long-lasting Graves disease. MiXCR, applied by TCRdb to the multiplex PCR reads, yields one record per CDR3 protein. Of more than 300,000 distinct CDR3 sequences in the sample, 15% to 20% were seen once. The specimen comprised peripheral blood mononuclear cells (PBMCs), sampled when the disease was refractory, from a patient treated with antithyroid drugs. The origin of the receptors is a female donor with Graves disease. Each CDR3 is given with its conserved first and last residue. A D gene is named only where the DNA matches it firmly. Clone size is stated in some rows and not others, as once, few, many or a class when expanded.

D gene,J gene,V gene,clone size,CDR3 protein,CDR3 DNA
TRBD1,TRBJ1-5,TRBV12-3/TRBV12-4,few,CASSPPGQGPYSNQPQHF,TGTGCCAGCAGTCCACCGGGACAGGGGCCTTATAGCAATCAGCCCCAGCATTTT
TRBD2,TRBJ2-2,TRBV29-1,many,CSVEDPWASGRNTGELFF,TGCAGCGTTGAAGATCCATGGGCTAGCGGGAGGAACACCGGGGAGCTGTTTTTT
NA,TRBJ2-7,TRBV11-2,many,CASSPPGQGIPYF,TGTGCCAGCAGCCCCCCGGGGCAGGGGATCCCGTACTTC
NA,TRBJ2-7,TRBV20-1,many,CSASRAGEQYF,TGCAGTGCTAGTAGGGCGGGCGAGCAGTACTTC
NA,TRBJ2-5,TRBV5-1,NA,CASSDGKYQETQYF,TGCGCCAGCAGCGACGGAAAGTACCAAGAGACCCAGTACTTC
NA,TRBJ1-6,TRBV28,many,CASSLTSFSYNSPLHF,TGTGCCAGCAGTTTAACATCATTTTCGTATAATTCACCCCTCCACTTT
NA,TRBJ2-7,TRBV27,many,CASSLSGRGYEQYF,TGTGCCAGCAGTTTATCGGGGCGGGGTTACGAGCAGTACTTC
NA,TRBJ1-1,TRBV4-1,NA,CASSQDEGGDTEAFF,TGCGCCAGCAGCCAAGATGAGGGAGGAGACACTGAAGCTTTCTTT
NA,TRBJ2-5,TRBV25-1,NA,CASSDRGPRETQYF,TGTGCCAGCAGTGATAGGGGCCCCCGAGAGACCCAGTACTTC
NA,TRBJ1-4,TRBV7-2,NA,CASSRTAGTNEKLFF,TGTGCCAGCAGCCGAACAGCGGGTACTAATGAAAAACTGTTTTTT
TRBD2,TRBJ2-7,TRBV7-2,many,CASSPSGSPYEQYF,TGTGCCAGCAGCCCTAGCGGGAGTCCCTACGAGCAGTACTTC
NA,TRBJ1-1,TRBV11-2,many,CASRTGLQGPNTEAFF,TGTGCCAGCAGGACCGGTTTACAGGGACCGAACACTGAAGCTTTCTTT
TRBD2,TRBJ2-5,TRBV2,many,CASSVGLAGLQETQYF,TGTGCCAGCAGTGTGGGACTAGCGGGACTCCAAGAGACCCAGTACTTC
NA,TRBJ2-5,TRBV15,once,CATSRVAEEAQYF,TGTGCCACCAGCAGGGTAGCGGAAGAGGCCCAGTACTTT